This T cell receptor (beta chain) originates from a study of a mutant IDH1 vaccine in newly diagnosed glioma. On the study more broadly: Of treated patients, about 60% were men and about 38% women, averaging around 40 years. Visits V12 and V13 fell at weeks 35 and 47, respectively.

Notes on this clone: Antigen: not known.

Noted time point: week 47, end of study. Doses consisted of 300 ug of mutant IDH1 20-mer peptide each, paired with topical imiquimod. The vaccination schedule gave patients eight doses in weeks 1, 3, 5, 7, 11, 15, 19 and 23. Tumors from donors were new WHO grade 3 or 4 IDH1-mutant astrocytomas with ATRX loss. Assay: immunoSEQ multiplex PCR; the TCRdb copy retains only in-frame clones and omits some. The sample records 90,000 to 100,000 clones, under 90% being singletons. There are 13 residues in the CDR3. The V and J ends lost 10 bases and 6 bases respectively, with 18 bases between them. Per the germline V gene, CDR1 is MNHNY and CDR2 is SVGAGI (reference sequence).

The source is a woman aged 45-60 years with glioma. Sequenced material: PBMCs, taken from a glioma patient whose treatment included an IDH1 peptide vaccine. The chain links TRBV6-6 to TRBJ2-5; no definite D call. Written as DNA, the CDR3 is TGTGCCACCATCCCCCCGGGTACCCAGACCCAGTACTTC. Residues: CATIPPGTQTQYF.